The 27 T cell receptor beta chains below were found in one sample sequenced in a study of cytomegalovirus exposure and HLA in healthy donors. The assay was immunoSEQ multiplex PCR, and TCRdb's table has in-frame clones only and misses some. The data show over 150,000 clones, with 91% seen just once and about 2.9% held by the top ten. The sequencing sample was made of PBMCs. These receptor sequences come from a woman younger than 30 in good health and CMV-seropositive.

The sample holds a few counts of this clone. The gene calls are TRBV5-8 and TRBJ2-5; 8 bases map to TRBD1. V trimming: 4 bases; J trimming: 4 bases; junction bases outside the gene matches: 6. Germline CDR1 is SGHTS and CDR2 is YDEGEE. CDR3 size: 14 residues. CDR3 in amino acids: CASSTWTGRETQYF. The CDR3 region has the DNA TGTGCCAGCAGCACGTGGACAGGGCGAGAGACCCAGTACTTC. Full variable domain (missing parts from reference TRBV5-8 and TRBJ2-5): EAGVTQSPTHLIKTRGQQATLRCSPISGHTSVYWYQQALGLGLQFLLWYDEGEERNRGNFPPRFSGRQFPNYSSELNVNALELEDSALYLCASSTWTGRETQYFGPGTRLLVL.

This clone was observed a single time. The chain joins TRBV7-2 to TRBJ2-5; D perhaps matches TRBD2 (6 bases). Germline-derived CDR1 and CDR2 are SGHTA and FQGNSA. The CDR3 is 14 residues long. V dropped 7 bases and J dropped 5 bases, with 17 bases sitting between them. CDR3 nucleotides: TGTGCCAGCACCCCGGGAGCTCACCGGGAGACCCAGTACTTC. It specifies CASTPGAHRETQYF.

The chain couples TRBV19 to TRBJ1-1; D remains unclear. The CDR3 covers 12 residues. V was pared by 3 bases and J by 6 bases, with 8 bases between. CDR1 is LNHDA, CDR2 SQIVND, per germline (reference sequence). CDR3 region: CASSMFYAEAFF. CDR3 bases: TGTGCCAGTAGTATGTTCTACGCTGAAGCTTTCTTT.

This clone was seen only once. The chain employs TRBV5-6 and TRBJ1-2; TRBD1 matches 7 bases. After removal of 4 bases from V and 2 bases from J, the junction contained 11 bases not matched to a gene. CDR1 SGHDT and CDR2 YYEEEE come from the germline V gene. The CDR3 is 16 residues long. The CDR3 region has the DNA TGTGCCAGCAGCCCACGGAACAGGGGCCCCAACTATGGCTACACCTTC. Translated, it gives CASSPRNRGPNYGYTF.

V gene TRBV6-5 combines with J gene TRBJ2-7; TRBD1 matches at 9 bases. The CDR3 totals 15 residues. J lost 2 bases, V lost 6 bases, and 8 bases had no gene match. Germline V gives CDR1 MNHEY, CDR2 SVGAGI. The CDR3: CASRARDRAPYEQYF. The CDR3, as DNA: TGTGCCAGCAGGGCCCGGGACAGGGCCCCCTACGAGCAGTACTTC.

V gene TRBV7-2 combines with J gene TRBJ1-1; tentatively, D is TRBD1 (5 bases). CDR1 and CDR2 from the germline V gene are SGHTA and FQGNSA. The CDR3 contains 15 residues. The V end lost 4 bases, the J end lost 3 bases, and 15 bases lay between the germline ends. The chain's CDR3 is CASSSEQAPDTEAFF. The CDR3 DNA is TGTGCCAGCAGCTCGGAACAGGCCCCGGACACTGAAGCTTTCTTT.

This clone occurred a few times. The CDR3 here is CASSLDVWDRGNGYTF. As DNA, the CDR3 is TGTGCCAGCAGCTTGGACGTTTGGGACAGGGGAAATGGCTACACCTTC. This chain uses TRBV5-8 with TRBJ1-2; TRBD1 agrees at 10 bases. The CDR3 has 16 amino acids. V was pared by 0 bases and J by 6 bases, with 8 bases of the junction left unmatched. From germline, CDR1 is SGHTS and CDR2 YDEGEE.

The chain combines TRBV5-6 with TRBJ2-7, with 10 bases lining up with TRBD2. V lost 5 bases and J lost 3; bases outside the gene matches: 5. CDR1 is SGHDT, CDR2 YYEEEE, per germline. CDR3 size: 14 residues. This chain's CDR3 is CASRDSGRNYEQYF. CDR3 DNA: TGTGCCAGCAGAGATAGCGGGAGGAACTACGAGCAGTACTTC.

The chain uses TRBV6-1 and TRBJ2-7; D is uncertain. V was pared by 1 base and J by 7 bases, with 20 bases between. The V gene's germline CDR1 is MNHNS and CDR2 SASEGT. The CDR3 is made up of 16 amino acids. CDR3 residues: CASSEVLRPGSREQYF. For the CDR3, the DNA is TGTGCCAGCAGTGAAGTCCTCCGCCCCGGCTCGAGGGAGCAGTACTTC.

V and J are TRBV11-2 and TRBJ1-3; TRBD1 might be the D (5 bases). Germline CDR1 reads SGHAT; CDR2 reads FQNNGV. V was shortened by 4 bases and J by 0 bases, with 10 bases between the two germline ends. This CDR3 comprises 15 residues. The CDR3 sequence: CASSSDRLSGNTIYF. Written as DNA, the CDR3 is TGTGCCAGCAGCTCAGACAGACTCTCTGGAAACACCATATATTTT.

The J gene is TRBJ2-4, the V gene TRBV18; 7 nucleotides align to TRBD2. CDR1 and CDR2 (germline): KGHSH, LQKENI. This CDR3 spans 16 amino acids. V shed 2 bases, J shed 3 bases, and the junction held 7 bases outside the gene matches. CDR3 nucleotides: TGTGCCAGCTCACCATTGGGCGGGGGTAGCAAAAACATTCAGTACTTC. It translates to CASSPLGGGSKNIQYF.

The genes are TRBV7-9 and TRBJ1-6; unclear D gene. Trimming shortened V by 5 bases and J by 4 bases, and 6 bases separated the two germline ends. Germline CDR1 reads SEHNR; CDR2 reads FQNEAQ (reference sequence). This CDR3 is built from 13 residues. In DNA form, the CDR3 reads TGTGCCAGCAGCGGAGGGTATAATTCACCCCTCCACTTT. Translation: CASSGGYNSPLHF.

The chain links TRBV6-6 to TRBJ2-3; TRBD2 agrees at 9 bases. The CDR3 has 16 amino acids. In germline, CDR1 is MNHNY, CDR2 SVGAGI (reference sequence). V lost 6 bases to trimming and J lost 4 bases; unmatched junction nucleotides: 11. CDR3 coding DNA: TGTGCCAGCAGACAACTAGCGGGCTACCTGGCAGATACGCAGTATTTT. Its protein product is CASRQLAGYLADTQYF.

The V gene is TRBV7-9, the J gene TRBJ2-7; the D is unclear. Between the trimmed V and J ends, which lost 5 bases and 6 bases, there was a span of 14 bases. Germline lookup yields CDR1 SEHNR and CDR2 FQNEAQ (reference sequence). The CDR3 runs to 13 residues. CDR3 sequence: CASSPERSGEQYF. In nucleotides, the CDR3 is TGTGCCAGCAGCCCGGAGCGTTCCGGCGAGCAGTACTTC.

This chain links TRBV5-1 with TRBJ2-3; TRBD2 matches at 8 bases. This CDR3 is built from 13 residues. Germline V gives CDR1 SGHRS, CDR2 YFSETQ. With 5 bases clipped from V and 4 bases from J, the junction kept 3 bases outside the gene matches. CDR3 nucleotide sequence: TGCGCCAGCAGGCGGGGGGATCCAGATACGCAGTATTTT. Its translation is CASRRGDPDTQYF.

The DNA for the CDR3 is TGTGCCACCAGCAGAGATTCCGGACTTTCAAACACCGGGGAGCTGTTTTTT. This encodes CATSRDSGLSNTGELFF. The V gene is TRBV15, the J gene TRBJ2-2; a weak D match, TRBD2 (5 bases). V was trimmed by 0 bases and J by 2 bases, leaving 13 bases between them. Germline V gene sequence: CDR1 LNHNV, CDR2 YYDKDF (reference sequence). The CDR3 totals 17 residues.

The chain's CDR3 is CASTRGMEYNSPLHF. The CDR3 nucleotides are TGTGCCAGCACTAGAGGGATGGAGTATAATTCACCCCTCCACTTT. The chain carries TRBV6-5 and TRBJ1-6; the D is unclear. The CDR3 has 15 amino acids. V dropped 7 bases and J dropped 4 bases, with 14 bases sitting between them. Germline-derived CDR1 and CDR2 are MNHEY and SVGAGI.

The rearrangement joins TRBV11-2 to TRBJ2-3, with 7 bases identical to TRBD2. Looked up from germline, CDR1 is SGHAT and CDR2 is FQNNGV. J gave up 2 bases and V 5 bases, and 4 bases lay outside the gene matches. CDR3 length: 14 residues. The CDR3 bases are TGTGCCAGCAGCCTGGGAGGGGCCACAGATACGCAGTATTTT. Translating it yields CASSLGGATDTQYF.

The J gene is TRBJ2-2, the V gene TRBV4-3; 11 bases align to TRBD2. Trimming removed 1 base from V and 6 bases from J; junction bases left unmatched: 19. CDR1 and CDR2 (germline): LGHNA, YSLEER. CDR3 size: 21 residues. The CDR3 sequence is CASSQVLAGEFKGPFAGELFF. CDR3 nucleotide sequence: TGCGCCAGCAGCCAAGTACTAGCGGGAGAGTTTAAGGGCCCTTTCGCCGGGGAGCTGTTTTTT.

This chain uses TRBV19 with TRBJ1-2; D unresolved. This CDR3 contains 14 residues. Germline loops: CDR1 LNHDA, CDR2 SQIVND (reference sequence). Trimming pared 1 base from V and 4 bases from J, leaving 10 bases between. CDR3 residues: CASSIVGGTYGYTF. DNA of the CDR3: TGTGCCAGTAGTATAGTCGGAGGTACCTATGGCTACACCTTC.

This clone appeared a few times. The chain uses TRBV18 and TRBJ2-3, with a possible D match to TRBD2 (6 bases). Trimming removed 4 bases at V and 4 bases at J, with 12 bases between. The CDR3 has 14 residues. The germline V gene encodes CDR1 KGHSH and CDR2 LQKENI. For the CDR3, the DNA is TGTGCCAGCTCACTAGCGGCGCGTCCAGATACGCAGTATTTT. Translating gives CASSLAARPDTQYF.

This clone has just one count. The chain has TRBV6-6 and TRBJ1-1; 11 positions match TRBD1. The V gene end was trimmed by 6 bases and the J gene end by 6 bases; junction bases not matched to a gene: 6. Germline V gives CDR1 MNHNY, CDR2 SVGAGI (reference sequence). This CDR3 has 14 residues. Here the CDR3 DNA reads TGTGCCAGCAGCTGGGGACAGGGGGTGTCTGAAGCTTTCTTT. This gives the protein CASSWGQGVSEAFF.

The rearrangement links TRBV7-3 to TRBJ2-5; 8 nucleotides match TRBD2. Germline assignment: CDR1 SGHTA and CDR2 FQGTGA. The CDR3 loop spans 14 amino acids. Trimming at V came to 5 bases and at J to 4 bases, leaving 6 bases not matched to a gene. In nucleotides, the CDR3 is TGTGCCAGCAGCCGGACTAGCTCTGGAGAGACCCAGTACTTC. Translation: CASSRTSSGETQYF.

The CDR3 DNA is TGCGCCAGCAGCTTGGTACAGGGGGACACTGAAGCTTTCTTT. This gives the protein CASSLVQGDTEAFF. This chain links TRBV5-1 with TRBJ1-1; TRBD1 agrees at 8 bases. Germline values: CDR1 SGHRS, CDR2 YFSETQ. The CDR3 spans 14 residues. The V and J ends lost 0 bases and 3 bases, in that order; junction bases with no gene match: 1.

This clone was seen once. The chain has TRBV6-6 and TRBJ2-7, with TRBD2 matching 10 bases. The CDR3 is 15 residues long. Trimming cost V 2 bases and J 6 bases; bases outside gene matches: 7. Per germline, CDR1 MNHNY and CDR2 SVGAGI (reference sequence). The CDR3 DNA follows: TGTGCCAGCAGTTACGAGTCTAGCGGGAGTCTCGAGCAGTACTTC. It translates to CASSYESSGSLEQYF.

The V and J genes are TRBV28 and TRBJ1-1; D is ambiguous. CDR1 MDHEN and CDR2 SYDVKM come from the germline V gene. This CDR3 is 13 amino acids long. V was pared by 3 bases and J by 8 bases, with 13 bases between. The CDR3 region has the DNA TGTGCCAGCAGTTTCGGTTTGACGGGAGAAGCTTTCTTT. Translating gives CASSFGLTGEAFF.

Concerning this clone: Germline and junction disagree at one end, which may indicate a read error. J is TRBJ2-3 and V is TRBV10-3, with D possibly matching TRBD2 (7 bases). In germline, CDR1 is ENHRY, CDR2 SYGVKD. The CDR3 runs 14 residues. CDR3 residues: CAINEGGFTDTQYF. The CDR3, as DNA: TGTGCCATCAATGAGGGGGGGTTCACAGATACGCAGTATTTT.